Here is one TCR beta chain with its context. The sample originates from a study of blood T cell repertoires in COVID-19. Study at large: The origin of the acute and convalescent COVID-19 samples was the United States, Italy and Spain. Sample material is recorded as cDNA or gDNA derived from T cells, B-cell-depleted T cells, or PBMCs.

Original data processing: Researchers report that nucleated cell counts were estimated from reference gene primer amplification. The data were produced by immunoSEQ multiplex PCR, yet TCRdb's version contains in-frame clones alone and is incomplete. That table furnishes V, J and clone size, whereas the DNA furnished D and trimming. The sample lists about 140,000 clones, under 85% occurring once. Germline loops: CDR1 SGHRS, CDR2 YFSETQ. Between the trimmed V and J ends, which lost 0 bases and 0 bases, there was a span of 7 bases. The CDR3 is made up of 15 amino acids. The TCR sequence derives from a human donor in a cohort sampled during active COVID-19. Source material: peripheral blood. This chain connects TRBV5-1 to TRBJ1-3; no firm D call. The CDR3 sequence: CASSLAGISGNTIYF. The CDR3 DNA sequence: TGCGCCAGCAGCTTGGCGGGGATCTCTGGAAACACCATATATTTT.